The clone carrying this T cell receptor (beta chain) was seen only a few times. Unmatched junction bases numbered 6, after V lost 4 bases and J lost 1 base. The CDR3 sequence is 16 residues long. The germline CDR1 and CDR2 sequences are SGHDT and YYEEEE. The TCR library protocol was used to attach unique molecular identifiers. These identifiers were attached to individual cDNA molecules. TCRdb re-analysed the 5' RACE reads in MiXCR, keeping a single row per CDR3 protein. The sample carries 70,000 or so distinct CDR3 sequences, more than 10% recorded once. The data derive from a study of early T cells in non-severe SARS-CoV-2 infection. In the study overall: With bulk RNA from unsorted whole blood as input, sequencing yielded unpaired chains.

The rearrangement joins TRBV5-6 to TRBJ2-2; 8 bases are a match to TRBD1. This sequence was found in an adult who was a healthcare worker with PCR-confirmed SARS-CoV-2 infection or an uninfected control (not recorded which). Sample: whole blood. The CDR3 spells CASSLGQGWNTGELFF. CDR3 coding DNA: TGTGCCAGCAGCCTAGGACAGGGATGGAACACCGGGGAGCTGTTTTTT.